Each of the 22 T cell receptor beta chains below was sequenced from the same sample in a study of blood T cells in healthy people across ages. The use of a sample-barcoded 5' primer and a J-beta primer mix characterized a second PCR of about 6 to 11 cycles. TCRdb passed the 5' RACE reads through MiXCR, listing each CDR3 protein once. The top ten clones hold approximately 30% of a sample with approximately 790,000 distinct CDR3 sequences, about 62% of them seen once. The sequenced sample consisted of blood. The receptors were sampled from a man aged 30-40 years in good health.

V gene TRBV18 combines with J gene TRBJ2-7; D perhaps matches TRBD1 (5 bases). Per germline, CDR1 KGHSH and CDR2 LQKENI. With 3 bases removed from V and 0 bases from J, the gap between germline ends came to 15 bases. There are 16 residues in the CDR3. The CDR3 bases are TGTGCCAGCTCACCGGTCGTCTCCAGGGCCTCCTACGAGCAGTACTTC. It encodes CASSPVVSRASYEQYF. The variable domain in full, with the rest retrieved from reference TRBV18 and TRBJ2-7, is NAGVMQNPRHLVRRRGQEARLRCSPMKGHSHVYWYRQLPEEGLKFMVYLQKENIIDESGMPKERFSAEFPKEGPSILRIQQVVRGDSAAYFCASSPVVSRASYEQYFGPGTRLTVT.

To note about this clonotype: This may be a read error, as it is one base from a much larger clone. CDR3 DNA sequence: TGTGCCAGCAGCTCCGGGACAGGGACCTACAATGAGCAGTTCTTC. It is translated as CASSSGTGTYNEQFF. The rearrangement uses TRBV4-2 and TRBJ2-1, with TRBD1 matching over 9 bases. Trimming removed 5 bases from V and 2 bases from J; junction bases left unmatched: 4. CDR3 size: 15 residues. Germline assignment: CDR1 LGHNA and CDR2 YNFKEQ.

The genes are TRBV27 and TRBJ2-1; maybe TRBD1 (6 bases). This CDR3 contains 14 residues. The V and J ends lost 5 bases and 7 bases respectively, with 15 bases between them. Germline-derived CDR1 and CDR2 are MNHEY and SMNVEV (reference sequence). Here the CDR3 reads CASSQGTTGNEQFF. Written as DNA, the CDR3 is TGTGCCAGCAGTCAGGGGACAACGGGGAATGAGCAGTTCTTC.

V gene TRBV20-1 combines with J gene TRBJ2-7; 8 positions agree with TRBD2. This CDR3 spans 15 amino acids. The trim removed 3 bases at V and 0 bases at J, leaving 7 bases unmatched. Germline V lookup: CDR1 DFQATT, CDR2 SNEGSKA (reference sequence). The CDR3 region has the DNA TGCAGTGCTAGCCTTAGCGGGGCGCTCTCCTACGAGCAGTACTTC. It is translated as CSASLSGALSYEQYF.

V and J are TRBV14 and TRBJ1-6, with 10 bases matching TRBD1. The CDR3 sequence is 15 residues long. V lost 1 base and J lost 10; bases outside the gene matches: 4. Germline values: CDR1 SGHDN, CDR2 FVKESK. The CDR3 region is CASSQVGTGDSPLHF. As DNA, the CDR3 is TGTGCCAGCAGCCAAGTTGGGACAGGGGACTCACCCCTCCACTTT. The complete variable domain, with remaining parts taken from reference TRBV14 and TRBJ1-6, reads EAGVTQFPSHSVIEKGQTVTLRCDPISGHDNLYWYRRVMGKEIKFLLHFVKESKQDESGMPNNRFLAERTGGTYSTLKVQPAELEDSGVYFCASSQVGTGDSPLHFGNGTRLTVT.

J is TRBJ1-5 and V is TRBV10-3; 7 bases agree with TRBD1. The CDR3 is 16 residues long. V was pared by 2 bases and J by 2 bases, with 6 bases of the junction left unmatched. From germline, CDR1 is ENHRY and CDR2 SYGVKD. In DNA form, the CDR3 reads TGTGCCATCAGTGAGGGGGCGCAGGGGGGCAATCAGCCCCAGCATTTT. Translating gives CAISEGAQGGNQPQHF.

This clonotype came up once. The chain is built from TRBV20-1 and TRBJ2-3; TRBD2 aligns across 12 bases. This CDR3 comprises 14 residues. V was clipped by 4 bases and J by 5 bases; unmatched bases: 4. Germline assignment: CDR1 DFQATT and CDR2 SNEGSKA (reference sequence). The CDR3 bases are TGCAGTGCTACTAGCGGGGGGGCCGTAGATACGCAGTATTTT. Protein: CSATSGGAVDTQYF.

V usage is TRBV12-3 or TRBV12-4 and J usage is TRBJ2-3; D is possibly TRBD1 or TRBD2 (5 bases each). This CDR3 has 17 residues. V lost 3 bases to trimming and J lost 5 bases, with 21 bases between them. CDR3 region: CASSFGREQVVLDTQYF. The CDR3 DNA reads TGTGCCAGCAGTTTCGGTCGGGAACAGGTGGTTTTAGATACGCAGTATTTT.

This clonotype has a handful of counts. The gene calls are TRBV3-1 and TRBJ2-3; D call uncertain. This CDR3 spans 14 amino acids. The germline CDR1 and CDR2 sequences are LGHDT and YNNKEL (reference sequence). V was pared by 1 base and J by 0 bases, with 5 bases between. CDR3 bases: TGTGCCAGCAGCCAAGGGTTAAGCACAGATACGCAGTATTTT. Residues: CASSQGLSTDTQYF.

The V and J genes are TRBV10-3 and TRBJ2-3, with TRBD1 matching 7 bases. CDR3 size: 17 residues. The V gene end was trimmed by 1 base and the J gene end by 2 bases; junction bases not matched to a gene: 9. CDR1 is ENHRY, CDR2 SYGVKD, per germline. The CDR3 region has the DNA TGTGCCATCAGTGAGTGGGGAGACAGGGAGAACACAGATACGCAGTATTTT. Translated: CAISEWGDRENTDTQYF.

Ten or more counts support this clonotype. The chain carries TRBV4-3 and TRBJ2-1, with D maybe TRBD2 (5 bases). V gave up 0 bases and J gave up 8 bases, with 17 bases separating them. The CDR3 is 16 amino acids. Germline CDR1 is LGHNA and CDR2 is YSLEER. The CDR3 loop is CASSQESAGATHEQFF. The CDR3 DNA follows: TGCGCCAGCAGCCAAGAGTCCGCGGGCGCGACCCATGAGCAGTTCTTC.

V usage is TRBV20-1 and J usage is TRBJ1-2; D gene ambiguous. V was pared by 0 bases and J by 3 bases, with 8 bases between. Germline CDR1 is DFQATT and CDR2 is SNEGSKA (reference sequence). CDR3 length equals 13 residues. The CDR3 protein is CSAREEVDYGYTF. The CDR3 DNA reads as TGCAGTGCTAGAGAAGAGGTTGACTATGGCTACACCTTC.

The chain recombines TRBV4-2 with TRBJ2-3; D is possibly TRBD2 (5 bases). CDR1 is LGHNA and CDR2 is YNFKEQ in the germline V gene. The V and J ends lost 0 bases and 9 bases respectively, with 7 bases between them. CDR3 length: 12 amino acids. Written as DNA, the CDR3 is TGTGCCAGCAGCCAAGAGAGGGCAACGCAGTATTTT. This gives the protein CASSQERATQYF.

This sequence joins TRBV2 and TRBJ1-5; D not resolved. CDR1 is SNHLY, CDR2 FYNNEI, per germline. This CDR3 is built from 11 residues. V was clipped by 3 bases and J by 6 bases, with 3 bases between them. CDR3 protein: CASSDGQPQHF. In nucleotides, the CDR3 is TGTGCCAGCAGTGACGGTCAGCCCCAGCATTTT.

The chain employs TRBV4-2 and TRBJ2-3; TRBD2 aligns across 8 bases. The CDR3 is made up of 17 amino acids. CDR1 is LGHNA, CDR2 YNFKEQ, per germline. The V and J ends lost 1 base and 5 bases, in that order; junction bases with no gene match: 11. The CDR3 loop reads CASSQGVRGGPLDTQYF. The CDR3 DNA follows: TGTGCCAGCAGCCAAGGAGTTCGGGGGGGCCCCTTAGATACGCAGTATTTT.

V usage is TRBV27 and J usage is TRBJ1-2; weak D call: TRBD1 (6 bases). V was trimmed by 5 bases and J by 4 bases, leaving 20 bases between them. CDR1 and CDR2 (germline): MNHEY, SMNVEV (reference sequence). The CDR3 sequence is 16 residues long. The CDR3 bases are TGTGCCAGCAGTCCCGGGACACAGGGTGGTGTCTATGGCTACACCTTC. Its protein product is CASSPGTQGGVYGYTF.

The rearrangement links TRBV20-1 to TRBJ2-5, with 8 bases aligning to TRBD2. The CDR3 consists of 17 residues. Trimming at V came to 4 bases and at J to 2 bases, leaving 15 bases not matched to a gene. Germline V CDR1 and CDR2: DFQATT, SNEGSKA (reference sequence). The CDR3 sequence: CSAKLSGLAKMQETQYF. Here the CDR3 DNA reads TGCAGTGCTAAATTATCCGGACTAGCTAAGATGCAAGAGACCCAGTACTTC.

This chain links TRBV28 with TRBJ2-1; 9 nucleotides agree with TRBD1. Germline CDR1 reads MDHEN; CDR2 reads SYDVKM. The CDR3 extends over 14 amino acids. Germline trimming cut 10 bases from V and 3 bases from J; bases unmatched to any gene: 7. CDR3 nucleotide sequence: TGTGCCACCGCCACGGGACAGGGCTACAATGAGCAGTTCTTC. Translating gives CATATGQGYNEQFF.

The CDR3 protein is CASSDGRGATDTQYF. As DNA, the CDR3 is TGTGCCAGCAGTGACGGGCGGGGGGCCACAGATACGCAGTATTTT. The J gene is TRBJ2-3, the V gene TRBV2; 8 nucleotides line up with TRBD2. CDR1 and CDR2 from the germline V gene are SNHLY and FYNNEI. The V and J ends lost 3 bases and 2 bases, in that order; junction bases with no gene match: 4. The CDR3 extends over 15 amino acids.

This chain links TRBV15 with TRBJ2-7; 7 nucleotides line up with TRBD2. The J call is in doubt because the DNA end fits TRBJ2-5 better. This CDR3 has 15 amino acids. CDR1 and CDR2 (germline): LNHNV, YYDKDF (reference sequence). The chain's CDR3 is CATSRPPSGAETQYF. The CDR3 DNA reads as TGTGCCACCAGCAGGCCGCCAAGCGGGGCAGAGACCCAGTACTTC.

This clonotype was picked up many times. This chain connects TRBV12-3 or TRBV12-4 to TRBJ2-7; TRBD1 agrees at 7 bases. V was pared by 5 bases and J by 2 bases, with 3 bases of the junction left unmatched. This CDR3 region has 13 residues. Here the CDR3 reads CASSRDSPYEQYF. Here the CDR3 DNA reads TGTGCCAGCAGTCGGGACAGTCCCTACGAGCAGTACTTC.

A word on this clonotype: Relative to the germline gene, one junction end is altered; a read error may explain this. V is TRBV6-5 and J is TRBJ2-1; D not certain. CDR3 size: 13 residues. Germline loops: CDR1 MNHEY, CDR2 SVGAGI. The CDR3 reads CASGYDKYNEQFF. In DNA, the CDR3 is TGTGCCAGCGGTTATGACAAATACAATGAGCAGTTCTTC.